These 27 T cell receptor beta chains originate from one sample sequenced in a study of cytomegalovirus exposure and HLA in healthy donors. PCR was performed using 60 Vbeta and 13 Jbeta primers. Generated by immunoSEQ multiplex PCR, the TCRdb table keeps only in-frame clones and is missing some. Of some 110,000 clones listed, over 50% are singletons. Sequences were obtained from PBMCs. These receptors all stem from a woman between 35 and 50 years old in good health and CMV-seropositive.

The CDR3 here is CASSPGQGLSYEQYF. The CDR3 DNA is TGTGCCAGCTCACCAGGTCAGGGGCTCTCCTACGAGCAGTACTTC. The V and J genes are TRBV18 and TRBJ2-7; D possibly corresponds to TRBD1 (6 bases). V was shortened by 2 bases and J by 0 bases, with 11 bases between the two germline ends. Germline V lookup: CDR1 KGHSH, CDR2 LQKENI. The CDR3 sequence is 15 residues long.

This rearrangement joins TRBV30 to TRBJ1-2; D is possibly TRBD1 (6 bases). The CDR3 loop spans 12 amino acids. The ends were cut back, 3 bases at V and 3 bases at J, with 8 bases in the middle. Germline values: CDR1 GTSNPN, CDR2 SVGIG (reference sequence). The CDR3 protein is CAWRGAHYGYTF. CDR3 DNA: TGTGCCTGGAGGGGGGCCCACTATGGCTACACCTTC.

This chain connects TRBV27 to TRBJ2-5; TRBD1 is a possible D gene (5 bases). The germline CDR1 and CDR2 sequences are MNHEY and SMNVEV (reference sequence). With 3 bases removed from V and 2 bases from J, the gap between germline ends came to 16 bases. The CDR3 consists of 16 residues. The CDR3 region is CASSFGRASRQETQYF. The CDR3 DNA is TGTGCCAGCAGTTTTGGCAGGGCGTCGAGGCAAGAGACCCAGTACTTC.

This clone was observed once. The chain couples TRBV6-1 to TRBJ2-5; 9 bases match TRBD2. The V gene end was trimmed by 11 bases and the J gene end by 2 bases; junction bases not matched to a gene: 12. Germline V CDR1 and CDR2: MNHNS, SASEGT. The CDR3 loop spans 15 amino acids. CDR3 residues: CAASRASGTQETQYF. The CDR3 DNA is TGTGCCGCCTCACGGGCTAGCGGGACACAAGAGACCCAGTACTTC.

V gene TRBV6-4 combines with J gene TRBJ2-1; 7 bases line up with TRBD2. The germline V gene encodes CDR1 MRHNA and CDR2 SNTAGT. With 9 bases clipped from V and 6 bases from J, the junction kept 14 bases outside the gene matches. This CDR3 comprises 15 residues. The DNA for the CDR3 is TGTGCCAGTTCTTATAGGGCGGGAGAAAGCAATGAGCAGTTCTTC. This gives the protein CASSYRAGESNEQFF.

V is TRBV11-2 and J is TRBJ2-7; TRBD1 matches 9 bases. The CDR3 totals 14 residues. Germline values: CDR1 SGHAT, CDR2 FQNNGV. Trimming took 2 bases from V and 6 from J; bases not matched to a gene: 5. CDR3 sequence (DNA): TGTGCCAGCAGCTTAAGGGACAGGGTCGGCGAGCAGTACTTC. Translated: CASSLRDRVGEQYF.

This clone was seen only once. CDR3 nucleotides: TGTGCCAGCAGTATCATTATAGGGAGCTCCTACGAGCAGTACTTC. As protein: CASSIIIGSSYEQYF. The genes are TRBV11-2 and TRBJ2-7, with D perhaps TRBD2 (5 bases). The ends were cut back, 6 bases at V and 0 bases at J, with 15 bases in the middle. This CDR3 contains 15 residues. Germline-derived CDR1 and CDR2 are SGHAT and FQNNGV.

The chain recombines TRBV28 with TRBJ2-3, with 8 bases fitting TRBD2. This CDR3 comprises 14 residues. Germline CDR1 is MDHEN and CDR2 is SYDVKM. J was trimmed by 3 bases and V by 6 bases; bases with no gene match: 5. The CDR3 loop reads CASSPGTSTDTQYF. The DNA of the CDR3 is TGTGCCAGCAGCCCCGGGACTAGTACAGATACGCAGTATTTT.

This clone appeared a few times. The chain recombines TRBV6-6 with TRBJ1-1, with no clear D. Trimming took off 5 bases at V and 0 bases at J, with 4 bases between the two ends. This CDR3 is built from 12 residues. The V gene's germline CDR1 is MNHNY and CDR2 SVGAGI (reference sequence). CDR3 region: CASSHMNTEAFF. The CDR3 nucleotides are TGTGCCAGCAGTCACATGAACACTGAAGCTTTCTTT.

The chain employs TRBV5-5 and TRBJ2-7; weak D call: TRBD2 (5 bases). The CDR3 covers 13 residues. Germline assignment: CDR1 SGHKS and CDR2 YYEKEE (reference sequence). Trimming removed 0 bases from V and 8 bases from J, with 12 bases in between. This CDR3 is CASSLEWTPKQYF. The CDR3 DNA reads TGTGCCAGCAGCTTGGAGTGGACTCCTAAGCAGTACTTC.

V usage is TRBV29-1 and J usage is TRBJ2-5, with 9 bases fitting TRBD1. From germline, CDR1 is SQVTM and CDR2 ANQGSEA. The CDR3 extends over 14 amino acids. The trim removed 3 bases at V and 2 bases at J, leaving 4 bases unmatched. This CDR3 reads CSVDLGQGQETQYF. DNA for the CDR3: TGCAGCGTTGACCTAGGACAGGGGCAAGAGACCCAGTACTTC.

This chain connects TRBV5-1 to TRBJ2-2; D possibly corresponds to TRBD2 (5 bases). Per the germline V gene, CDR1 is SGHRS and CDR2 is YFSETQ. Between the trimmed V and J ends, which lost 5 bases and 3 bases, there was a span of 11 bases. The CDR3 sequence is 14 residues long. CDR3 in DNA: TGCGCCAGCAGTCTTCTGGGAGACACCGGGGAGCTGTTTTTT. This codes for CASSLLGDTGELFF.

Here the CDR3 reads CASRDRSEQYF. The CDR3 DNA follows: TGTGCCAGCCGGGACAGATCTGAGCAGTACTTC. J is TRBJ2-7 and V is TRBV6-1; 7 positions match TRBD1. The CDR3 consists of 11 residues. The germline CDR1 and CDR2 sequences are MNHNS and SASEGT. V lost 8 bases to trimming and J lost 7 bases; unmatched junction nucleotides: 5.

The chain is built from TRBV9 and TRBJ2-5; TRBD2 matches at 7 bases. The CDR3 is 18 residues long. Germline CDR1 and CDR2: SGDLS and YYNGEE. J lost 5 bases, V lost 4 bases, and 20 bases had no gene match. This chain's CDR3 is CASSRRERLADYGETQYF. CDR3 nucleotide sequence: TGTGCCAGCAGCCGTCGAGAGAGACTAGCTGACTATGGGGAGACCCAGTACTTC. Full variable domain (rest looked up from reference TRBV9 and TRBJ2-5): DSGVTQTPKHLITATGQRVTLRCSPRSGDLSVYWYQQSLDQGLQFLIQYYNGEERAKGNILERFSAQQFPDLHSELNLSSLELGDSALYFCASSRRERLADYGETQYFGPGTRLLVL.

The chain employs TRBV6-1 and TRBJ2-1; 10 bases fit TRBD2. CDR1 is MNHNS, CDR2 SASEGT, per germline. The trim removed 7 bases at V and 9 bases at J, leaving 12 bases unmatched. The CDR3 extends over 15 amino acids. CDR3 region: CASKTVGTSVGEQFF. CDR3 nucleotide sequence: TGTGCCAGCAAGACGGTCGGGACTAGCGTTGGTGAGCAGTTCTTC.

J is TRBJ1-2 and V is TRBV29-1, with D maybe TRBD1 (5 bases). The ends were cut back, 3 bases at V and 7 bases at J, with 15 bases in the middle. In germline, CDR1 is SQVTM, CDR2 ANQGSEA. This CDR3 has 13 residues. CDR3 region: CSVDKGNSGGYTF. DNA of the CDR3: TGCAGCGTTGATAAGGGGAATAGCGGTGGCTACACCTTC.

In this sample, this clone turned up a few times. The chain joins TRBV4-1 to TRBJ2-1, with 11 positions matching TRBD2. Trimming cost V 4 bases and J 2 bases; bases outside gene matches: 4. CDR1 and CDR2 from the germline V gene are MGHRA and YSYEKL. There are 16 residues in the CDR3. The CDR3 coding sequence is TGCGCCAGCAGCCTGTCGGGACTAGCGGCCTACAATGAGCAGTTCTTC. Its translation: CASSLSGLAAYNEQFF.

The CDR3 region has the DNA TGTGCCAGCAGCCCTCGGGATAGGCACTCTGGAAACACCATATATTTT. It codes for CASSPRDRHSGNTIYF. This chain uses TRBV6-6 with TRBJ1-3; unclear D gene. With 6 bases removed from V and 0 bases from J, the gap between germline ends came to 15 bases. This CDR3 contains 16 residues. Looked up from germline, CDR1 is MNHNY and CDR2 is SVGAGI (reference sequence).

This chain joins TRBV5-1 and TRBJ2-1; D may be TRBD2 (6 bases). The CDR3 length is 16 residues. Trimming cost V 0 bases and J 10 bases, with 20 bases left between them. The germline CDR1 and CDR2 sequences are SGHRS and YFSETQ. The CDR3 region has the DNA TGCGCCAGCAGCTTGGGAAGACTAGGTACATCTTCGGAGCAGTTCTTC. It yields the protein CASSLGRLGTSSEQFF.

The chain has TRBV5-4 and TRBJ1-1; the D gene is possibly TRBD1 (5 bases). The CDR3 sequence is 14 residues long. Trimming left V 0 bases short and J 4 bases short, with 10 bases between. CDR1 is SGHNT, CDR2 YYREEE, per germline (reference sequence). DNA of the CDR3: TGTGCCAGCAGCTTGGAGGGGTCGGTCACTGAAGCTTTCTTT. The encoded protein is CASSLEGSVTEAFF. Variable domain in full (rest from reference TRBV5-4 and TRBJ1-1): ETGVTQSPTHLIKTRGQQVTLRCSSQSGHNTVSWYQQALGQGPQFIFQYYREEENGRGNFPPRFSGLQFPNYSSELNVNALELDDSALYLCASSLEGSVTEAFFGQGTRLTVV.

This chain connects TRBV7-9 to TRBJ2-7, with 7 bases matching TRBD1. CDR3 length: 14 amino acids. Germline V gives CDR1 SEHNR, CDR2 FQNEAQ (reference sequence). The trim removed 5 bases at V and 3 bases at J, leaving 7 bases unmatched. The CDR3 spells CASSTTGANYEQYF. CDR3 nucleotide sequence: TGTGCCAGCAGCACCACAGGGGCGAACTACGAGCAGTACTTC.

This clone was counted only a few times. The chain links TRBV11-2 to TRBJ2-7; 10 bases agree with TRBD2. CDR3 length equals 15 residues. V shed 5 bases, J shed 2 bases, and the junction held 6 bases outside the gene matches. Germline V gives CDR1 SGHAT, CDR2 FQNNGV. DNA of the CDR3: TGTGCCAGCAGCCCGGGACTAGCGAGTACCTACGAGCAGTACTTC. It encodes CASSPGLASTYEQYF. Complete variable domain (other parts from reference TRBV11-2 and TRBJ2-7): EAGVAQSPRYKIIEKRQSVAFWCNPISGHATLYWYQQILGQGPKLLIQFQNNGVVDDSQLPKDRFSAERLKGVDSTLKIQPAKLEDSAVYLCASSPGLASTYEQYFGPGTRLTVT.

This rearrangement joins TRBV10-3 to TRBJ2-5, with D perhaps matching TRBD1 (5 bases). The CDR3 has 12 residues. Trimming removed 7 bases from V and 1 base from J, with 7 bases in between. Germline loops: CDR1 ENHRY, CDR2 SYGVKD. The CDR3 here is CAITDSQETQYF. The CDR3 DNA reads TGTGCCATCACAGACAGCCAAGAGACCCAGTACTTC.

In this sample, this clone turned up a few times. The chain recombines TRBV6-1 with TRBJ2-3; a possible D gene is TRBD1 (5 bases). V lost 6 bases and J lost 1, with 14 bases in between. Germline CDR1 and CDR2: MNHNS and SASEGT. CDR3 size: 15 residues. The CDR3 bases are TGTGCCAGCAGGGTTCCAGGGATGGGCACAGATACGCAGTATTTT. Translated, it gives CASRVPGMGTDTQYF.

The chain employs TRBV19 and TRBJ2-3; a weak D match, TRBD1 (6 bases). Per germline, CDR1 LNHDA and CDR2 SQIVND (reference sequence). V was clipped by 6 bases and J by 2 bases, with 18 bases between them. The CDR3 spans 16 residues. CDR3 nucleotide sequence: TGTGCCAGTAGCCGTTACCGGGACATATACACAGATACGCAGTATTTT. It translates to CASSRYRDIYTDTQYF.

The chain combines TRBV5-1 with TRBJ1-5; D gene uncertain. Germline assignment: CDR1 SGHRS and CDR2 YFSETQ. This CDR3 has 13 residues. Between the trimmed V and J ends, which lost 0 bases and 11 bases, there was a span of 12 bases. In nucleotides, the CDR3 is TGCGCCAGCAGCTTGGGGGCTGGGAGGGCCCAGCATTTT. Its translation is CASSLGAGRAQHF.

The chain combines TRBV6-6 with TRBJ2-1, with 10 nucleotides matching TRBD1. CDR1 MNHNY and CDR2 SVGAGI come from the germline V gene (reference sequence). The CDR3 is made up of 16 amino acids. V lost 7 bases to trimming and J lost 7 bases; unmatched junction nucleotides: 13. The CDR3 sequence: CASTFGMGQGQNEQFF. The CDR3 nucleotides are TGTGCCAGCACCTTCGGGATGGGACAGGGGCAAAATGAGCAGTTCTTC.